This T cell receptor (beta chain) was retrieved from a study of blood T cell repertoires in COVID-19. Trimming removed 4 bases at V and 2 bases at J, with 6 bases between. Germline CDR1 ENHRY, CDR2 SYGVKD. This CDR3 comprises 14 residues. The data were produced by immunoSEQ multiplex PCR, yet TCRdb's version contains in-frame clones alone and is incomplete. The sample contains about 190,000 clones, 70% to 90% of which appear only once. Sequencing was done on a sample of peripheral blood. This rearrangement joins TRBV10-3 to TRBJ2-6, with D possibly TRBD2 on 6 matching bases. The sequence derives from an older man with active or convalescent COVID-19. The CDR3 coding sequence is TGTGCCATCAGTGGGGAGGCTGGGGCCAACGTCCTGACTTTC. Translation gives CAISGEAGANVLTF.